Listed below are T cell receptor beta chains from one sample, sequenced in a study of blood T cell repertoires in COVID-19. Generated by immunoSEQ multiplex PCR, the TCRdb table keeps only in-frame clones and is missing some. Among about 170,000 clones listed, 83% were seen once. Sequencing was carried out using peripheral blood. Receptor source: a woman between 65 and 79 years old who had recovered from COVID-19. CDR3s include the opening cysteine and the closing phenylalanine or tryptophan. A D gene is named only where the DNA matches it firmly. Rows give clone size only sometimes, using once, few, many, or a class for an expanded clone.

D gene,J gene,V gene,clone size,CDR3 protein,CDR3 DNA
TRBD2,TRBJ2-5,TRBV9,once,CASSVAMVAGETQYF,TGTGCCAGCAGCGTAGCTATGGTAGCGGGAGAGACCCAGTACTTC
-,TRBJ2-7,TRBV12-5,-,CASGVGLGLGEQYF,TGTGCTAGTGGTGTGGGGCTGGGACTGGGCGAGCAGTACTTC
-,TRBJ1-1,TRBV4-1,-,CASSQDWGRNTEAFF,TGCGCCAGCAGCCAAGATTGGGGCCGGAACACTGAAGCTTTCTTT
TRBD2,TRBJ2-1,TRBV5-1,few,CASRPAGSSYNEQFF,TGCGCCAGCAGGCCAGCGGGGAGCTCCTACAATGAGCAGTTCTTC
-,TRBJ2-7,TRBV27,-,CASSNRGSHEQYF,TGTGCCAGCAGTAACCGGGGGTCCCACGAGCAGTACTTC
-,TRBJ1-5,TRBV7-2,-,CASSLRFGDQPQHF,TGTGCCAGCAGCTTAAGGTTCGGGGATCAGCCCCAGCATTTT
-,TRBJ2-3,TRBV5-1,-,CASSWLVGTDTQYF,TGCGCCAGCAGTTGGCTAGTGGGCACAGATACGCAGTATTTT
TRBD1,TRBJ2-1,TRBV6-6,-,CASSIAGRGLYNEQFF,TGTGCCAGCAGCATCGCGGGCAGGGGGCTCTACAATGAGCAGTTCTTC
-,TRBJ1-5,TRBV19,-,CASRETAQPQHF,TGTGCCAGTAGGGAGACAGCCCAGCCCCAGCATTTT
TRBD1,TRBJ2-7,TRBV7-2,-,CASSLTGTGNYEQYF,TGTGCCAGCAGCCTTACCGGGACAGGGAACTACGAGCAGTACTTC
-,TRBJ2-7,TRBV5-1,-,CASSPAGYSYEQYF,TGCGCCAGCAGCCCGGCCGGGTATTCCTACGAGCAGTACTTC
-,TRBJ2-2,TRBV15,-,CATSRDPPGSPGTGELFF,TGTGCCACCAGCAGAGATCCCCCCGGGTCACCGGGCACCGGGGAGCTGTTTTTT
-,TRBJ2-7,TRBV18,-,CASSPGRDSYEQYF,TGTGCCAGCTCACCAGGGCGGGACTCCTACGAGCAGTACTTC
-,TRBJ2-5,TRBV18,-,CASSAGPRYSGTQYF,TGTGCCAGCTCCGCGGGGCCCCGTTACAGTGGGACCCAGTACTTC
-,TRBJ1-1,TRBV19,-,CASSQTGAANTEAFF,TGTGCCAGTAGCCAAACCGGAGCGGCGAACACTGAAGCTTTCTTT
-,TRBJ2-1,TRBV5-1,-,CASRAGTDNEQFF,TGCGCCAGCAGGGCGGGGACAGACAATGAGCAGTTCTTC
TRBD1,TRBJ2-5,TRBV7-9,-,CASSSAGQGETQYF,TGTGCCAGCAGCTCCGCCGGACAGGGAGAGACCCAGTACTTC
TRBD2,TRBJ2-3,TRBV4-3,-,CASSPGLGGLTDTQYF,TGCGCCAGCAGCCCGGGACTAGGGGGGCTCACAGATACGCAGTATTTT